The 21 T cell receptor beta chains presented below share a single source sample, sequenced in a study of blood T cell repertoires in COVID-19. Method: immunoSEQ multiplex PCR; TCRdb's copy keeps in-frame clones and lacks some. Of around 130,000 clones in the sample, approximately 80% are singletons; the top ten hold around 18%. Material for sequencing was peripheral blood. These TCRs come from an elderly man with acute or convalescent COVID-19.

V is TRBV6-5 and J is TRBJ2-4; 8 bases agree with TRBD1. Unmatched junction bases numbered 6, after V lost 7 bases and J lost 4 bases. The CDR3 is 14 amino acids. Germline CDR1 reads MNHEY; CDR2 reads SVGAGI. The CDR3 sequence is CASTTTGEKNIQYF. In nucleotides, the CDR3 is TGTGCCAGCACAACGACAGGGGAGAAAAACATTCAGTACTTC.

This chain joins TRBV3-1 (or the pseudogene TRBV3-2) and TRBJ1-1; D ambiguous. Germline V gene sequence: CDR1 LGHDT, CDR2 YNNKEL (reference sequence). This CDR3 is 17 amino acids long. The V gene lost 4 bases and the J gene lost 1 base, with 19 bases spanning the gap. The DNA for the CDR3 is TGTGCCAGCAGCCGACCAAGTGTGTCAGGCCGGAACACTGAAGCTTTCTTT. Translating gives CASSRPSVSGRNTEAFF.

This chain links TRBV5-1 with TRBJ2-7, with D maybe TRBD1 (6 bases). Germline V gene lookup returns CDR1 SGHRS and CDR2 YFSETQ. V was clipped by 4 bases and J by 3 bases, with 14 bases between them. This CDR3 comprises 14 residues. The CDR3 loop is CASSITEGGYEQYF. CDR3 sequence (DNA): TGCGCCAGCAGCATTACCGAAGGGGGCTACGAGCAGTACTTC.

There are a few counts of this clone. The chain is built from TRBV3-1 (or the pseudogene TRBV3-2) and TRBJ2-7; 12 nucleotides align to TRBD1. Germline CDR1 and CDR2: LGHDT and YNNKEL (reference sequence). There are 15 residues in the CDR3. With V trimmed by 4 bases and J by 2 bases, 3 bases remained unmatched. CDR3 in DNA: TGTGCCAGCAGCCTCGGGACAGGGGGCGCCTACGAGCAGTACTTC. Translated: CASSLGTGGAYEQYF.

The V gene is TRBV28, the J gene TRBJ2-5; 7 bases are shared with TRBD1. V trimming: 0 bases; J trimming: 2 bases; junction bases outside the gene matches: 3. This CDR3 region has 15 residues. Germline V lookup: CDR1 MDHEN, CDR2 SYDVKM. CDR3 sequence (DNA): TGTGCCAGCAGTTTATGGGGGACAGTTCAAGAGACCCAGTACTTC. Its translation: CASSLWGTVQETQYF. Full variable domain (missing parts from reference TRBV28 and TRBJ2-5): DVKVTQSSRYLVKRTGEKVFLECVQDMDHENMFWYRQDPGLGLRLIYFSYDVKMKEKGDIPEGYSVSREKKERFSLILESASTNQTSMYLCASSLWGTVQETQYFGPGTRLLVL.

This clone was seen once. J is TRBJ1-2 and V is TRBV19, with 7 bases lining up with TRBD1. The ends lost 4 bases at V and 3 bases at J; junction bases unmatched: 8. The CDR3 spans 15 residues. Germline V gene sequence: CDR1 LNHDA, CDR2 SQIVND (reference sequence). CDR3 residues: CASSTSTGTHYGYTF. The CDR3 nucleotides read TGTGCCAGTAGTACCTCGACAGGGACCCACTATGGCTACACCTTC.

This clone was observed many times. The V call is TRBV9, the J call TRBJ1-6; possibly TRBD1 for D (5 bases). This CDR3 has 18 amino acids. Germline V CDR1 and CDR2: SGDLS, YYNGEE. Trimming removed 3 bases from V and 6 bases from J, with 22 bases in between. The CDR3 nucleotides are TGTGCCAGCAGCGCCAAGATCAAGGCGGGGACTCCTAATTCACCCCTCCACTTT. It yields the protein CASSAKIKAGTPNSPLHF. The complete variable domain, with remaining parts taken from reference TRBV9 and TRBJ1-6, reads DSGVTQTPKHLITATGQRVTLRCSPRSGDLSVYWYQQSLDQGLQFLIQYYNGEERAKGNILERFSAQQFPDLHSELNLSSLELGDSALYFCASSAKIKAGTPNSPLHFGNGTRLTVT.

The table lists this clone with a count of one. The chain recombines TRBV6-1 with TRBJ1-4; no reliable D call. Trimming took off 2 bases at V and 5 bases at J, with 15 bases between the two ends. Germline-derived CDR1 and CDR2 are MNHNS and SASEGT. This CDR3 is 16 amino acids long. CDR3 bases: TGTGCCAGCAGTGAATTTTGGCTCCTTTCGAATGAAAAACTGTTTTTT. Its translation is CASSEFWLLSNEKLFF.

V usage is TRBV28 and J usage is TRBJ1-6; 8 nucleotides align to TRBD1. V lost 6 bases to trimming and J lost 6 bases; unmatched junction nucleotides: 13. This CDR3 spans 17 amino acids. Germline values: CDR1 MDHEN, CDR2 SYDVKM. The CDR3: CASSPGTGWPRNSPLHF. DNA of the CDR3: TGTGCCAGCAGCCCGGGGACAGGTTGGCCGCGTAATTCACCCCTCCACTTT.

V is TRBV28 and J is TRBJ1-4; TRBD1 matches 8 bases. The CDR3 is 15 amino acids. CDR1 is MDHEN, CDR2 SYDVKM, per germline. With 1 base clipped from V and 7 bases from J, the junction kept 5 bases outside the gene matches. DNA for the CDR3: TGTGCCAGCAGTTTATCGGCAGGGGGCGGTGAAAAACTGTTTTTT. Amino acid sequence: CASSLSAGGGEKLFF.

This chain connects TRBV6-5 to TRBJ2-6; D unclear. The CDR3 spans 13 residues. V shed 6 bases and J shed 4 bases, with 7 bases lying between them. CDR1 MNHEY and CDR2 SVGAGI come from the germline V gene. CDR3 protein: CASRTSGANVLTF. The CDR3 DNA is TGTGCCAGCAGAACATCCGGGGCCAACGTCCTGACTTTC.

This chain connects TRBV5-1 to TRBJ2-7; 8 bases match TRBD1. The J segment lost 2 bases and the V segment lost 0 bases, leaving 7 bases of the junction unmatched. The V gene's germline CDR1 is SGHRS and CDR2 YFSETQ. The CDR3 runs to 16 residues. CDR3 loop: CASSLDDRGKAYEQYF. The CDR3 nucleotides read TGCGCCAGCAGCTTGGATGACAGGGGAAAAGCCTACGAGCAGTACTTC.

CDR3: CSASTQGRVNEQYF. The CDR3 region has the DNA TGCAGTGCTAGTACACAGGGGAGAGTGAACGAGCAGTACTTC. V usage is TRBV20-1 and J usage is TRBJ2-7; 7 positions match TRBD1. The V gene end was trimmed by 3 bases and the J gene end by 5 bases; junction bases not matched to a gene: 10. Per the germline V gene, CDR1 is DFQATT and CDR2 is SNEGSKA (reference sequence). The CDR3 covers 14 residues.

The chain combines TRBV7-8 with TRBJ2-1; D might be TRBD2 (6 bases). The CDR3 loop spans 17 amino acids. With 1 base removed from V and 6 bases from J, the gap between germline ends came to 19 bases. Germline V gives CDR1 SGHVS, CDR2 FQNEAQ. CDR3 in amino acids: CASSLGRAGWSGNEQFF. In DNA form, the CDR3 reads TGTGCCAGCAGCTTAGGGAGGGCAGGTTGGTCAGGCAATGAGCAGTTCTTC.

The chain has TRBV2 and TRBJ2-3; D is possibly TRBD2 (6 bases). This CDR3 has 14 amino acids. Germline CDR1 and CDR2: SNHLY and FYNNEI. V was shortened by 6 bases and J by 0 bases, with 10 bases between the two germline ends. The chain's CDR3 is CASRKGTSTDTQYF. The CDR3 coding sequence is TGTGCCAGCAGAAAGGGGACTAGCACAGATACGCAGTATTTT.

This rearrangement joins TRBV4-2 to TRBJ2-7; D unresolved. V shed 1 base and J shed 3 bases, with 7 bases lying between them. The CDR3 consists of 13 residues. Germline V CDR1 and CDR2: LGHNA, YNFKEQ. CDR3 in amino acids: CASSQGILYEQYF. In DNA form, the CDR3 reads TGTGCCAGCAGCCAAGGTATTCTCTACGAGCAGTACTTC.

This clone appeared a single time. The genes are TRBV7-2 and TRBJ2-7; TRBD2 agrees at 9 bases. This CDR3 is 15 amino acids long. With 1 base clipped from V and 3 bases from J, the junction kept 4 bases outside the gene matches. The V gene's germline CDR1 is SGHTA and CDR2 FQGNSA. The CDR3, as DNA: TGTGCCAGCAGCTTAGGGAGCGGGGGGCTCTACGAGCAGTACTTC. Amino acids: CASSLGSGGLYEQYF.

This chain links TRBV18 with TRBJ1-4, with D perhaps matching TRBD1 (5 bases). The V gene lost 3 bases and the J gene lost 8 bases, with 13 bases spanning the gap. The V gene's germline CDR1 is KGHSH and CDR2 LQKENI. The CDR3 is made up of 14 amino acids. CDR3 bases: TGTGCCAGCTCACCGGGAGGGGCTCACGAAAAACTGTTTTTT. Amino acids: CASSPGGAHEKLFF.

V gene TRBV5-6 combines with J gene TRBJ2-7; 9 positions match TRBD1. The trim removed 2 bases at V and 6 bases at J, leaving 9 bases unmatched. This CDR3 has 15 residues. Germline values: CDR1 SGHDT, CDR2 YYEEEE. The CDR3 DNA is TGTGCCAGCAGCTTTACCCCGGGACAGGGTTCCGAGCAGTACTTC. Amino acids: CASSFTPGQGSEQYF.

This chain links TRBV29-1 with TRBJ2-1; 10 nucleotides agree with TRBD2. V lost 6 bases, J lost 8 bases, and 4 bases stayed unmatched. CDR1 and CDR2 from the germline V gene are SQVTM and ANQGSEA. This CDR3 comprises 12 residues. The CDR3 nucleotides read TGCAGCGTACAAGCGGGGGGGGATGAGCAGTTCTTC. It translates to CSVQAGGDEQFF.

The chain employs TRBV10-3 and TRBJ1-3; TRBD1 matches at 8 bases. V trimming: 10 bases; J trimming: 0 bases; junction bases outside the gene matches: 5. This CDR3 is built from 14 residues. Germline CDR1 and CDR2: ENHRY and SYGVKD. The chain's CDR3 is CASGQGPSGNTIYF. The DNA for the CDR3 is TGTGCCAGCGGACAGGGCCCCTCTGGAAACACCATATATTTT.